This TCR beta chain derives from a study of molecular identifiers for immune sequencing clone quantification (dated by TCRdb to 2016 to 2018). Background for the entire study: For a replicate experiment, RNA from approximately 20,000 or 100,000 naive CD8 T cells was divided into five aliquots, of which four were sequenced. This methods study used CD8 T cells to benchmark TCR RNA copy counting and molecular-identifier clustering-based TCR repertoire sequencing (MIDCIRS).

Naive CD8 T cell libraries were made from approximately 20,000 to 1,000,000 sorted cells using 10%, 30% or 50% of purified RNA. On a BD FACSAria II, naive CD8 T cells were FACS-sorted as CD8+CD4-CCR7+CD45RA+ and collected into RLT Plus buffer. To test detection sensitivity, Jurkat RNA equivalent to nine to ten TCR copies was spiked into samples of about 18,000-1,000,000 naive CD8 T cells. CD8 T cells were enriched using RosetteSep CD8+ T Cell Enrichment Cocktail and Ficoll-Paque, and the enriched cells then underwent ACK red cell lysis. Spanning cysteine to phenylalanine, the CDR3 consists of 17 amino acids. Kept here is only the CDR3 DNA, which spans 51 bases and is read in frame from base 1. Sequences ENHRY (CDR1) and SYGVKD (CDR2) are obtained from the germline V gene. Germline trimming: 3 bases from V, 1 base from J; junction bases outside gene matches: 9. As concerns this clonotype: What antigen it recognizes has not been identified. Base quality data are lacking; no much larger clone is found one base away.

Library method: PCR. The sequencing machine was a NextSeq 500. Bulk TCR libraries were made following a previously described method, with the TCR primers given in Table S5. The Qiagen AllPrep DNA/RNA kit was used to purify total RNA. Before analysis, reads from multiple sequencing runs of one library were combined. The authors' pipeline ran thus. Reads were retained only if their TCR constant sequence matched exactly, and those retained reads were trimmed to 150 nt and grouped according to their 12-nt molecular barcodes. Within each barcode group, reads were sub-clustered at a 15% Levenshtein threshold, and quality-weighted consensus sequences were built per RNA molecule. Non-functional sequences were filtered out, along with any lower-count sequence sitting one edit away from another sequence. Based on a fit of two negative binomial distributions, barcode sub-clusters having less than 20% of the maximum read count were discarded. TCRdb trimmed public reads at Q25 via fastp, called clones via MiXCR and kept in-frame beta chains. Entries are consolidated by CDR3 protein sequence, retaining the most common genes and DNA. The V and J calls, along with clone size, are taken from TCRdb and not from the paper's own processing. The sample includes approximately 680,000 distinct CDR3 sequences, with about 25% observed a single time. The biggest ten clones account for 0.78% of the sample.

Beyond this particular receptor, the publication reports: Naive libraries contained spiked-in Jurkat TCR RNA (10 copies' worth), which is not part of the donor repertoire. A single cell's worth of spiked-in Jurkat TCR RNA was reported detectable even among around 1 million naive CD8 T cells. When barcode sub-clustering was omitted, TCR diversity was inflated by chimeric consensus sequences, with chimeras reaching as high as 47%. In CMV-specific effector cells, clones with more than 20 RNA copies contained over 99% of molecules, whereas in naive cells such clones contained under 1% of molecules. Modeling indicated approximately 3.2 TCR RNA copies recovered per cell, compared with about 9.7 by digital PCR, which implies a capture efficiency of approximately 30%. The sizes of highly expanded clones could end up underestimated when identical TCR molecules share a barcode.

This TCR came from a human donor in good health. Some libraries in this study had Jurkat cell RNA spiked in. Sequenced material: naive CD8+ T cells from blood, with Jurkat cell RNA spiked in. The cell subset or site label for this specimen denotes: FACS-sorted CD8+CD4-CCR7+CD45RA+ naive T cells. This receptor chain uses TRBV10-3 and TRBJ2-3; TRBD2 agrees with 8 junctional bases. The CDR3 amino acid sequence is: CAISEIPAGGGTDTQYF. Read as DNA, the sequence is TGTGCCATCAGTGAAATTCCCGCGGGGGGCGGCACAGATACGCAGTATTTT.